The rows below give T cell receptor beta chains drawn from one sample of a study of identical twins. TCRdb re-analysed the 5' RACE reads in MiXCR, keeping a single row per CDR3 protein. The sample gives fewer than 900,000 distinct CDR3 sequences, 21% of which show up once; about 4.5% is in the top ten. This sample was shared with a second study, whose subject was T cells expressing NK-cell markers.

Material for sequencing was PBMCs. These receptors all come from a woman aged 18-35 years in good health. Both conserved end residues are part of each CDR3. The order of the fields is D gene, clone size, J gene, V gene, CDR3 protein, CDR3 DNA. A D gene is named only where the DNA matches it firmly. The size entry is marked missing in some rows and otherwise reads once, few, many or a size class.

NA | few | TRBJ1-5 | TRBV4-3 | CASSQVAGSQPQHF | TGCGCCAGCAGCCAAGTAGCAGGGAGTCAGCCCCAGCATTTT
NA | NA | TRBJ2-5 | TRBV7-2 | CATEGNRGETQYF | TGTGCCACCGAGGGGAACCGGGGAGAGACCCAGTACTTC
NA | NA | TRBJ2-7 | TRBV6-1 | CASRLQGTYEQYF | TGTGCCAGCAGACTACAGGGTACCTACGAGCAGTACTTC
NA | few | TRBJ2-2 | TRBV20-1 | CSARGAVTGELFF | TGCAGTGCTAGAGGAGCGGTCACCGGGGAGCTGTTTTTT
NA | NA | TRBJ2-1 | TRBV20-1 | CSARRAFNEQFF | TGCAGTGCTCGCAGGGCCTTCAATGAGCAGTTCTTC
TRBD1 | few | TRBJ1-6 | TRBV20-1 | CSARETGKTYNSPLHF | TGCAGTGCTAGGGAGACAGGGAAGACCTATAATTCACCCCTCCACTTT
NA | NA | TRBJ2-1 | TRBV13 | CASTSGTRTGNEQFF | TGTGCCAGCACCTCCGGGACCCGCACGGGGAATGAGCAGTTCTTC
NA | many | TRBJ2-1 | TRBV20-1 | CSARVADPRNEQFF | TGCAGTGCTAGAGTCGCAGACCCTCGGAATGAGCAGTTCTTC
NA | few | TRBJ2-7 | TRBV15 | CATSRDGSYEQYF | TGTGCCACCAGCAGAGATGGGTCCTACGAGCAGTACTTC
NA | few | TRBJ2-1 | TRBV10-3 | CATHPGAGNEQFF | TGTGCCACACACCCGGGGGCAGGCAATGAGCAGTTCTTC
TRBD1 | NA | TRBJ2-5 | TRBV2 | CAGTGGFETQYF | TGTGCCGGGACAGGGGGCTTCGAGACCCAGTACTTC
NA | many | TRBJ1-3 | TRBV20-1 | CSARRQSGNTIYF | TGCAGTGCTAGAAGACAGTCTGGAAACACCATATATTTT
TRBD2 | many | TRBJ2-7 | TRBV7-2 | CASSFSSGSSYEQYF | TGTGCCAGCAGCTTCTCTAGCGGGAGCTCCTACGAGCAGTACTTC
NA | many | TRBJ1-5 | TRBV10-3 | CAISLGTGNQPQHF | TGTGCCATCAGTCTTGGGACCGGTAATCAGCCCCAGCATTTT
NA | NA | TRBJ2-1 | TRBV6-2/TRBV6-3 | CASRTQVVVIPYEQFF | TGTGCCAGCCGGACGCAGGTTGTAGTTATACCCTATGAGCAGTTCTTC
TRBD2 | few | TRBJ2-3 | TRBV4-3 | CASSQDLAGDTQYF | TGCGCCAGCAGCCAAGATCTAGCGGGAGATACGCAGTATTTT
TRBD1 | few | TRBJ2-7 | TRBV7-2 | CASSLSTGLEQYF | TGTGCCAGCAGCTTATCGACAGGGCTCGAGCAGTACTTC
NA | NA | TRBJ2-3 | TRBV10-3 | CAISPTTDTQYF | TGTGCCATCAGCCCTACCACAGATACGCAGTATTTT
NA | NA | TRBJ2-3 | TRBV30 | CAWSAWGTDTQYF | TGTGCCTGGAGTGCTTGGGGCACAGATACGCAGTATTTT
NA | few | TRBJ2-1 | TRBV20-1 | CSARLAWEEQFF | TGCAGTGCTAGGCTAGCGTGGGAAGAGCAGTTCTTC
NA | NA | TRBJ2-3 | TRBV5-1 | CASSSFVQGPYFTDTQYF | TGCGCCAGCAGCTCCTTTGTCCAGGGGCCCTACTTCACAGATACGCAGTATTTT
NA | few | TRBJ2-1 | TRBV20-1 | CSARLEPSYNEQFF | TGCAGTGCCCGACTAGAGCCCTCCTACAATGAGCAGTTCTTC
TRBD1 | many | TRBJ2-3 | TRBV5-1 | CASSFLQGAPTDTQYF | TGCGCCAGCAGCTTCCTACAGGGGGCGCCGACAGATACGCAGTATTTT
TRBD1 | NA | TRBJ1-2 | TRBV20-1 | CSGNALDRDRYTF | TGCAGTGGGAACGCCCTGGACAGGGACCGCTACACCTTC
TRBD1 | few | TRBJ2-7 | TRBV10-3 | CARPRDSSYEQYF | TGTGCCCGCCCAAGGGACAGCTCCTACGAGCAGTACTTC
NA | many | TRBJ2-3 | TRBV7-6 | CASSPAKGGADTQYF | TGTGCCAGCAGCCCGGCGAAGGGTGGAGCAGATACGCAGTATTTT
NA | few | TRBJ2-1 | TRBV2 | CASSDVRVIGEQFF | TGTGCCAGCAGTGATGTTAGAGTAATCGGGGAGCAGTTCTTC
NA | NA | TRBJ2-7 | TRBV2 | CASSEGGEYEQYF | TGTGCCAGCAGTGAAGGCGGAGAATACGAGCAGTACTTC
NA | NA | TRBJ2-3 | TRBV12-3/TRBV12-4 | CASTQIGAGRDTQYF | TGTGCCAGCACCCAAATAGGAGCAGGGAGGGATACGCAGTATTTT
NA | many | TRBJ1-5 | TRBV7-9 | CASSGGKQLSNQPQHF | TGTGCCAGCAGCGGAGGAAAACAGCTTAGCAATCAGCCCCAGCATTTT